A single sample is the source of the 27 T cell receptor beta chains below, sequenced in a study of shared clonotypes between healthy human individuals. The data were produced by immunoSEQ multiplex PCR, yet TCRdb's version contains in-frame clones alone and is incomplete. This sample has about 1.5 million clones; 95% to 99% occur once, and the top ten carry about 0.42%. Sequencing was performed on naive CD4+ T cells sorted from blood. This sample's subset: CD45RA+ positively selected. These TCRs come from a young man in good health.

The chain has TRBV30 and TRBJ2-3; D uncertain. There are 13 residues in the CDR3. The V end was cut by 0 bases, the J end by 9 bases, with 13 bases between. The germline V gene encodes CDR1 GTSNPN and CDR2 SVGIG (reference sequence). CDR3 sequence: CAWSVSGFGTQYF. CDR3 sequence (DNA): TGTGCCTGGAGTGTTTCCGGTTTCGGGACGCAGTATTTT.

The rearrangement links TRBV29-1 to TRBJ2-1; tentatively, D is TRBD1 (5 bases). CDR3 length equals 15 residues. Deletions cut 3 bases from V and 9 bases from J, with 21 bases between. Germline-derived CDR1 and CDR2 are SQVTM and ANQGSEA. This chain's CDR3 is CSVDVQGRAYGEQFF. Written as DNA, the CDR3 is TGCAGCGTTGATGTGCAGGGAAGGGCTTATGGTGAGCAGTTCTTC.

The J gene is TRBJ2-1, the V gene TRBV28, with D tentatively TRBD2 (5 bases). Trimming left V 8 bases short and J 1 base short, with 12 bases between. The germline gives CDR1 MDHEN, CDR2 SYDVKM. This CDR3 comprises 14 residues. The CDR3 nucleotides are TGTGCCAGCGCCGGACTCCTTTCCTACAATGAGCAGTTCTTC. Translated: CASAGLLSYNEQFF. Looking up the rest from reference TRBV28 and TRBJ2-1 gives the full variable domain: DVKVTQSSRYLVKRTGEKVFLECVQDMDHENMFWYRQDPGLGLRLIYFSYDVKMKEKGDIPEGYSVSREKKERFSLILESASTNQTSMYLCASAGLLSYNEQFFGPGTRLTVL.

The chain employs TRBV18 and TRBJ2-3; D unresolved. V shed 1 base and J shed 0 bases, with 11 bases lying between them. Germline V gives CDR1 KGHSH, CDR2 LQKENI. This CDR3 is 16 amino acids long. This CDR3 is CASSPLSRASTDTQYF. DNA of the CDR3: TGTGCCAGCTCACCACTTTCCCGAGCTAGCACAGATACGCAGTATTTT.

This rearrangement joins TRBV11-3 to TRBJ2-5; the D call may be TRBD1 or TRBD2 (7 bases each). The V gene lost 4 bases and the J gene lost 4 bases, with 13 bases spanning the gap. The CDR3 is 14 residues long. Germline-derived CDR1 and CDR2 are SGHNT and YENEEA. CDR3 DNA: TGTGCCAGCAGCTCAGGGGGGGGGTCAGAGACCCAGTACTTC. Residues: CASSSGGGSETQYF.

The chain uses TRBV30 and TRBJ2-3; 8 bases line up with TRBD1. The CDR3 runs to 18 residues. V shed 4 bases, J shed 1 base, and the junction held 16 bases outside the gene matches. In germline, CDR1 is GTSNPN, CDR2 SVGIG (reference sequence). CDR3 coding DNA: TGTGCCTGGACCTTCAGGGACAGGCTTTGGGCAGGCACAGATACGCAGTATTTT. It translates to CAWTFRDRLWAGTDTQYF. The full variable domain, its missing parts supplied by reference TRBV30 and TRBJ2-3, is SQTIHQWPATLVQPVGSPLSLECTVEGTSNPNLYWYRQAAGRGLQLLFYSVGIGQISSEVPQNLSASRPQDRQFILSSKKLLLSDSGFYLCAWTFRDRLWAGTDTQYFGPGTRLTVL.

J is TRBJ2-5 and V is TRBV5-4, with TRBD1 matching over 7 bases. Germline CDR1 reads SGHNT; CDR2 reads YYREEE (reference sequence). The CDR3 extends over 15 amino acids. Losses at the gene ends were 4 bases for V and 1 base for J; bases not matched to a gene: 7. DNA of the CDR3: TGTGCCAGCAGCGCACCTACAGGGGTCCAAGAGACCCAGTACTTC. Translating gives CASSAPTGVQETQYF.

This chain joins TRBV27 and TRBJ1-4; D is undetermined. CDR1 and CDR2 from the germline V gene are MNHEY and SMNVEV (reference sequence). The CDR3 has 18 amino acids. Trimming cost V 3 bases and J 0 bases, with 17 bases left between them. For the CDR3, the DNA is TGTGCCAGCAGTTTCTCGGCAGGTTTGGGTCCAACTAATGAAAAACTGTTTTTT. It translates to CASSFSAGLGPTNEKLFF.

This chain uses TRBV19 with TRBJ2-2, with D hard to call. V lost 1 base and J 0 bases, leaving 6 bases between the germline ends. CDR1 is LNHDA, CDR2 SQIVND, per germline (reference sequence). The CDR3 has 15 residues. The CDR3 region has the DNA TGTGCCAGTAGTATAGTCAGCGCGAACACCGGGGAGCTGTTTTTT. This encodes CASSIVSANTGELFF.

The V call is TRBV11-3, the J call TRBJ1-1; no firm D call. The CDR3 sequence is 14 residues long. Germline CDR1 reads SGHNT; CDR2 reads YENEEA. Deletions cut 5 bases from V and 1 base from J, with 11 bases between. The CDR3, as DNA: TGTGCCAGCAGCCTCGGACGGGAGAACACTGAAGCTTTCTTT. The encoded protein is CASSLGRENTEAFF. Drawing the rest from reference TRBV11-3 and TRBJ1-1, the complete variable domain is EAGVVQSPRYKIIEKKQPVAFWCNPISGHNTLYWYLQNLGQGPELLIRYENEEAVDDSQLPKDRFSAERLKGVDSTLKIQPAELGDSAVYLCASSLGRENTEAFFGQGTRLTVV.

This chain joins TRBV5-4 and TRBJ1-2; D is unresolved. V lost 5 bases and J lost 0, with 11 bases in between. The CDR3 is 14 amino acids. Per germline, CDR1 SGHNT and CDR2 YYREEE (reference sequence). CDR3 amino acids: CASSRPKANYGYTF. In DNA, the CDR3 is TGTGCCAGCAGTCGGCCTAAAGCTAACTATGGCTACACCTTC.

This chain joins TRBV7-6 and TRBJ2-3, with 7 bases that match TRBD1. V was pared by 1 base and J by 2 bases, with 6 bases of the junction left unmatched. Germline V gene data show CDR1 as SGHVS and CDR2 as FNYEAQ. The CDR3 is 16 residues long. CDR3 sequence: CASSLGTGQTTDTQYF. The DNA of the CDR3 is TGTGCCAGCAGCTTAGGGACAGGTCAAACCACAGATACGCAGTATTTT.

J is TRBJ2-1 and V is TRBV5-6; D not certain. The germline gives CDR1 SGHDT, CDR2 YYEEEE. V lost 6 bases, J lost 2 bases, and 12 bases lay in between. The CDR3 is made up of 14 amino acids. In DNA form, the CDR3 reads TGTGCCAGCAATCCGAGAGTCGCCTACAATGAGCAGTTCTTC. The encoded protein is CASNPRVAYNEQFF. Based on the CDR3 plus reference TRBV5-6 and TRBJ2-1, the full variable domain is DAGVTQSPTHLIKTRGQQVTLRCSPKSGHDTVSWYQQALGQGPQFIFQYYEEEERQRGNFPDRFSGHQFPNYSSELNVNALLLGDSALYLCASNPRVAYNEQFFGPGTRLTVL.

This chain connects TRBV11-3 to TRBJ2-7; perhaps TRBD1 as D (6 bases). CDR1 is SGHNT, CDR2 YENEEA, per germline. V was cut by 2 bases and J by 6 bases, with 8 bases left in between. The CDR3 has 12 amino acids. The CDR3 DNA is TGTGCCAGCAGCTTAACAGGGAGCGAGCAGTACTTC. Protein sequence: CASSLTGSEQYF.

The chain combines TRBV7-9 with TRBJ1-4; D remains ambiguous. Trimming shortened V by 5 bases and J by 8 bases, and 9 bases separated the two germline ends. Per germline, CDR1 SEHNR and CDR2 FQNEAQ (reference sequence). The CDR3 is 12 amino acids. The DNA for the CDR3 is TGTGCCAGCAGCCGGCCAAGCGAAAAACTGTTTTTT. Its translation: CASSRPSEKLFF.

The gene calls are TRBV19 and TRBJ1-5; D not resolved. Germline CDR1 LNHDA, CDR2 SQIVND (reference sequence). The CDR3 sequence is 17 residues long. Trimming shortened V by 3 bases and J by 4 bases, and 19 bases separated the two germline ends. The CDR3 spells CASSMARTAPRNQPQHF. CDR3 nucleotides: TGTGCCAGTAGTATGGCCCGTACAGCGCCCCGGAATCAGCCCCAGCATTTT.

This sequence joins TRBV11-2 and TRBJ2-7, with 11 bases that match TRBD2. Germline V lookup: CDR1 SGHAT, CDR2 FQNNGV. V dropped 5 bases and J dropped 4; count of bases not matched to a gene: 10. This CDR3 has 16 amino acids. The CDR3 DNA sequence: TGTGCCAGCAGCGAAAATCGGGCTAGCGGGAGGTACGAGCAGTACTTC. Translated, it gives CASSENRASGRYEQYF.

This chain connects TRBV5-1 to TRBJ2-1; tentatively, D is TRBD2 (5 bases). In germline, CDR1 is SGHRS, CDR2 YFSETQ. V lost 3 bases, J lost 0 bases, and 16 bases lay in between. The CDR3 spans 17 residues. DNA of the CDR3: TGCGCCAGCAGCTCCATCCCGGGAACGGGCTCCTACAATGAGCAGTTCTTC. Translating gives CASSSIPGTGSYNEQFF. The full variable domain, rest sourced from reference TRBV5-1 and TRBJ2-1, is KAGVTQTPRYLIKTRGQQVTLSCSPISGHRSVSWYQQTPGQGLQFLFEYFSETQRNKGNFPGRFSGRQFSNSRSEMNVSTLELGDSALYLCASSSIPGTGSYNEQFFGPGTRLTVL.

DNA of the CDR3: TGTGCCAGCAGCTTAGAGTCAGGGTTGCAGTACTTC. This sequence encodes CASSLESGLQYF. V usage is TRBV7-9 and J usage is TRBJ2-7; TRBD1 is a possible D gene (5 bases). The CDR3 covers 12 residues. CDR1 is SEHNR, CDR2 FQNEAQ, per germline (reference sequence). The germline V and J ends were trimmed by 1 base and 9 bases, with 10 bases remaining between them.

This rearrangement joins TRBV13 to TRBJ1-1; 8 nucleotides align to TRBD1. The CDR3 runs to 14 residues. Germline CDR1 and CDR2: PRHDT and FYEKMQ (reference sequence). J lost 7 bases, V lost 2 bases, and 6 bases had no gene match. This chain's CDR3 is CASSLYPGGSEAFF. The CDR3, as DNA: TGTGCCAGCAGCTTATATCCAGGGGGCAGTGAAGCTTTCTTT. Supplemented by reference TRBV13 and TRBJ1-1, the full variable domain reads AAGVIQSPRHLIKEKRETATLKCYPIPRHDTVYWYQQGPGQDPQFLISFYEKMQSDKGSIPDRFSAQQFSDYHSELNMSSLELGDSALYFCASSLYPGGSEAFFGQGTRLTVV.

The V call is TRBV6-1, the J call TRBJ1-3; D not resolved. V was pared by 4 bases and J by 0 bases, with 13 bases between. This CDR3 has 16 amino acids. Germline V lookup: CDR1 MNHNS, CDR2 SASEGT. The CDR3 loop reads CASSVLTDLSGNTIYF. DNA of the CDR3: TGTGCCAGCAGTGTTCTGACGGATCTCTCTGGAAACACCATATATTTT.

The CDR3 DNA sequence: TGTGCCACCAGACGGCGGGAGGGTTTTGGTGAGCAGTTCTTC. Translation: CATRRREGFGEQFF. The chain links TRBV15 to TRBJ2-1; TRBD2 matches at 9 bases. This CDR3 contains 14 residues. The V and J ends lost 6 bases and 9 bases, in that order; junction bases with no gene match: 9. Germline V gene data show CDR1 as LNHNV and CDR2 as YYDKDF (reference sequence).

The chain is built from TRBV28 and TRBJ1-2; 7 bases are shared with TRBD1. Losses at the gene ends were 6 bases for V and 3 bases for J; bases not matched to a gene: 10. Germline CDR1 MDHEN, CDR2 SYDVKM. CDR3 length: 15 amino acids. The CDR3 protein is CASRPGTVGDYGYTF. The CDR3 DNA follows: TGTGCCAGCAGACCTGGGACAGTGGGTGACTATGGCTACACCTTC.

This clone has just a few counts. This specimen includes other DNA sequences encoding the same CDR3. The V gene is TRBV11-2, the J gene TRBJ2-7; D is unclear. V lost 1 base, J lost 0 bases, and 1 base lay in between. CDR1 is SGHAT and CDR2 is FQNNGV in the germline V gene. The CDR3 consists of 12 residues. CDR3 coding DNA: TGTGCCAGCAGCTTAGTCTCCTACGAGCAGTACTTC. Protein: CASSLVSYEQYF.

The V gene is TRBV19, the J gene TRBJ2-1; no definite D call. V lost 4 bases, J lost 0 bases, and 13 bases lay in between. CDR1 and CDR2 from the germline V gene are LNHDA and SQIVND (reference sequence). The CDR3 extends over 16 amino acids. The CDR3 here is CASSTRPARSYNEQFF. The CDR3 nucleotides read TGTGCCAGTAGTACCCGACCCGCCCGCTCCTACAATGAGCAGTTCTTC.

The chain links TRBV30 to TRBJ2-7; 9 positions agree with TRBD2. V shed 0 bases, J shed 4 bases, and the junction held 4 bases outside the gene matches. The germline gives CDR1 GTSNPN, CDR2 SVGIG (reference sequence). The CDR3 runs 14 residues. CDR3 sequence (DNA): TGTGCCTGGAGTGTAGCGGGAGGCTCTTACGAGCAGTACTTC. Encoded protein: CAWSVAGGSYEQYF.

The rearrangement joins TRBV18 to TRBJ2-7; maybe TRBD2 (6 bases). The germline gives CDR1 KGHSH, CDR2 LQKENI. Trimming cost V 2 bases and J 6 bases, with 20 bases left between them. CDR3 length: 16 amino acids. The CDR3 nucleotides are TGTGCCAGCTCACCAGGGAGGCCCCGGGGAAAGGGCGAGCAGTACTTC. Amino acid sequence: CASSPGRPRGKGEQYF. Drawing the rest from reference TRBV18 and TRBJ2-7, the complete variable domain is NAGVMQNPRHLVRRRGQEARLRCSPMKGHSHVYWYRQLPEEGLKFMVYLQKENIIDESGMPKERFSAEFPKEGPSILRIQQVVRGDSAAYFCASSPGRPRGKGEQYFGPGTRLTVT.